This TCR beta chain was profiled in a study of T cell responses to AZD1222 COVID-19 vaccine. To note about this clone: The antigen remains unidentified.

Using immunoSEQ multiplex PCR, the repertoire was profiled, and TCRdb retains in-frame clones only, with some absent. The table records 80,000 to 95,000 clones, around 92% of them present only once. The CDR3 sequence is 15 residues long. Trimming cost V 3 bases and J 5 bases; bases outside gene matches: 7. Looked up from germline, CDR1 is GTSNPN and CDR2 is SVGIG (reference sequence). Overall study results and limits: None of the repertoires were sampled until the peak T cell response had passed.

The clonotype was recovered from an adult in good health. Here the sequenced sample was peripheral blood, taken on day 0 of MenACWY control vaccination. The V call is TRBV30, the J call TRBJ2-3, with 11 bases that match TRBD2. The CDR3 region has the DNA TGTGCCTGGAGCTATAGCGGGGGGGCGATAGATACGCAGTATTTT. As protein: CAWSYSGGAIDTQYF.